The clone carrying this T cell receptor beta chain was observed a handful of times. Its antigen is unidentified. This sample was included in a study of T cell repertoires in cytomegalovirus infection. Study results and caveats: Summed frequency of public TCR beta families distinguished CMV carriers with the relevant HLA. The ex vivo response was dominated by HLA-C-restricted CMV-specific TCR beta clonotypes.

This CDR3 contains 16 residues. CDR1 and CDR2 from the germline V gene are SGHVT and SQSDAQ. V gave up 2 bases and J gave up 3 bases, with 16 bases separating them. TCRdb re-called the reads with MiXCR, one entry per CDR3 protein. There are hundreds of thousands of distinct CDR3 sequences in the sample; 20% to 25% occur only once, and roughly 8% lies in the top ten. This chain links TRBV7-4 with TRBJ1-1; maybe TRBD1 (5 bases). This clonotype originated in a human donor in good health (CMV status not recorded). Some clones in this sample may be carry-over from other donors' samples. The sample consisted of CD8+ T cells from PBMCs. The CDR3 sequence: CASSLFAAGGDTEAFF. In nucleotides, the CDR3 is TGTGCCAGCAGCTTATTTGCCGCTGGGGGGGACACTGAAGCTTTCTTT.